Detailed here is one T cell receptor beta chain. This sample was included in a study of blood T cell repertoires in COVID-19. At the level of the study: Sources were T cells, B-cell-depleted T cells, or PBMCs; the material itself was cDNA or gDNA.

The CDR3 has 12 residues. The V gene's germline CDR1 is SGHNT and CDR2 YENEEA. V gave up 1 base and J gave up 7 bases, with 7 bases separating them. Per the original methods: Reference gene primer amplification yielded estimated nucleated cell counts. TCRdb keeps only in-frame clones here, not all; method: immunoSEQ multiplex PCR. Clonal size and the V and J genes are those of that table, whereas D and trimming came from the DNA. The table has 200,000 or so clones, around three quarters seen once; the top ten hold approximately 15%. The sample comprised peripheral blood. This TCR came from a man between 60 and 70 years old with active or convalescent COVID-19. This sequence joins TRBV11-3 and TRBJ1-1; possible D gene TRBD1, 5 bases. CDR3 region: CASSLGDSEAFF. CDR3 coding DNA: TGTGCCAGCAGCTTAGGTGACAGTGAAGCTTTCTTT.